The sequence of this TCR beta chain was determined in a study of TIL therapy for anti-PD-1-resistant metastatic lung cancer. For the study at large: Tumors were harvested before any PD-1/PD-L1 blockade.

CDR1 KGHDR and CDR2 SFDVKD come from the germline V gene. The CDR3 covers 14 residues. V was clipped by 6 bases and J by 7 bases, with 16 bases between them. The time point denotes: pre-treatment sample, taken before nivolumab and TIL therapy. Stage 4 NSCLC adults joined between October 2017 and January 2020. As to this clone: Its antigen remains unidentified.

General study points: TIL clonotype persistence in blood showed no apparent association with response.

Sequencing used immunoSEQ v3. Each library reached about 2 million read pairs, or 5-6 million at deep level. The table came from immunoSEQ multiplex PCR; TCRdb's copy has only in-frame clones and leaves some out. The repertoire includes 50,000 to 65,000 clones, 80% to 90% of them detected once, and approximately 3% sits in the top ten. The sequences come from blood, collected at baseline. The chain joins TRBV24-1 to TRBJ2-3; weak D call: TRBD2 (6 bases). The source of this sequence is a person between 30 and 80 years old with non-small cell lung cancer. This CDR3 is CATSWTGEMNTQYF. CDR3 DNA sequence: TGTGCCACCAGTTGGACGGGAGAAATGAATACGCAGTATTTT.